A selection of T cell receptor beta chains follows, all from one sample in a study of radiation and T cells in renal cell carcinoma. Libraries were prepared by immunoSEQ multiplex PCR; TCRdb keeps only in-frame clonotypes and omits some of them. Here the sample spans roughly 160,000 clones, less than 90% being singletons. Material: blood, obtained from a patient whose treatment included radiotherapy and nephrectomy. Receptor source: a woman in her forties or fifties with renal cell carcinoma. The CDR3 runs from the conserved cysteine through the conserved F or W. Each record gives: CDR3 DNA, CDR3 protein, D gene, J gene, clone size, V gene. The D gene is left open where the match is weak. Clone size is not always given. Where it is, it says once, few, many or a class for expanded clones.

DNA: TGTGCCAGCAGCCCCTGGACAGGGGGTAATTCACCCCTCCACTTT; CDR3: CASSPWTGGNSPLHF; D: TRBD1; J: TRBJ1-6; size: .; V: TRBV5-8
DNA: TGCGCCAGCAGTCAAGAATCCGGCACAGGGAGCTCCTACGAGCAGTACTTC; CDR3: CASSQESGTGSSYEQYF; D: .; J: TRBJ2-7; size: few; V: TRBV23-1
DNA: TGCGCCAGCAGCTTGGAGCGGGGTGGGGGTGATACGCAGTATTTT; CDR3: CASSLERGGGDTQYF; D: TRBD2; J: TRBJ2-3; size: .; V: TRBV5-1
DNA: TGTGCCAGCAGCCCCACGTTGGTGACAGGGGCGGCCTTC; CDR3: CASSPTLVTGAAF; D: TRBD1; J: TRBJ2-7; size: .; V: TRBV14
DNA: TGTGCCAGCAGCCGCCGGGACGGCGCAACTAATGAAAAACTGTTTTTT; CDR3: CASSRRDGATNEKLFF; D: .; J: TRBJ1-4; size: .; V: TRBV4-2
DNA: TGCGCCAGCAGCTCTGTAGGGGGGAACACTGAAGCTTTCTTT; CDR3: CASSSVGGNTEAFF; D: .; J: TRBJ1-1; size: few; V: TRBV5-1
DNA: TGCGCCAGCAGCTTGGAAGGGCCCTATAATTCACCCCTCCACTTT; CDR3: CASSLEGPYNSPLHF; D: .; J: TRBJ1-6; size: .; V: TRBV5-1
DNA: TGTGCCAGCAGCTTAAGCGTTACCTCCTACAATGAGCAGTTCTTC; CDR3: CASSLSVTSYNEQFF; D: .; J: TRBJ2-1; size: .; V: TRBV7-3
DNA: TGTGCCAGCAGCTTAGGCGGCGTCAGGGGTAATGAAAAACTGTTTTTT; CDR3: CASSLGGVRGNEKLFF; D: .; J: TRBJ1-4; size: .; V: TRBV7-6
DNA: TGTGCCAGCAGCCCCCGGACTAGCGGGGGCCTTTCCTACAATGAGCAGTTCTTC; CDR3: CASSPRTSGGLSYNEQFF; D: TRBD2; J: TRBJ2-1; size: once; V: TRBV7-9
DNA: TGCGCCAGCAGGCGCCAGGGGGGTACCGAGCAGTACTTC; CDR3: CASRRQGGTEQYF; D: .; J: TRBJ2-7; size: .; V: TRBV5-1
DNA: TGTGCCAGCAGCCGGAAGGGGACTTTCTACAATGAGCAGTTCTTC; CDR3: CASSRKGTFYNEQFF; D: .; J: TRBJ2-1; size: .; V: TRBV7-2
DNA: TGCAGCGTTGAACTGAGGATTAATGAAAAACTGTTTTTT; CDR3: CSVELRINEKLFF; D: .; J: TRBJ1-4; size: .; V: TRBV29-1
DNA: TGCGCCAGCAGCCAAGGTCGAGCCGATTACGAGCAGTACTTC; CDR3: CASSQGRADYEQYF; D: .; J: TRBJ2-7; size: .; V: TRBV4-3
DNA: TGTGCCAGCAGCCCCGGGGTCTCTGGAAACACCATATATTTT; CDR3: CASSPGVSGNTIYF; D: .; J: TRBJ1-3; size: .; V: TRBV6-6
DNA: TGTGCCAGCAGTTACACGGGCCCTTATAATTCACCCCTCCACTTT; CDR3: CASSYTGPYNSPLHF; D: .; J: TRBJ1-6; size: .; V: TRBV6-5
DNA: TGTGCCAGTAGTAGGCCGGGACGGGGCTCGCGGGAGCAGTACTTC; CDR3: CASSRPGRGSREQYF; D: .; J: TRBJ2-7; size: .; V: TRBV19
DNA: TGTGCCAGCTCACCCGAGGGTGATCAGCCCCAGCATTTT; CDR3: CASSPEGDQPQHF; D: .; J: TRBJ1-5; size: .; V: TRBV18
DNA: TGTGCCAGCAGTGCGTTCCCGGGACAGATTTCAACTAATGAAAAACTGTTTTTT; CDR3: CASSAFPGQISTNEKLFF; D: TRBD1; J: TRBJ1-4; size: .; V: TRBV28
DNA: TGTGCCAGCAGCCGCCCGGGACAGGGAGTCGAGCAGTACTTC; CDR3: CASSRPGQGVEQYF; D: TRBD1; J: TRBJ2-7; size: .; V: TRBV14
DNA: TGTGCCAGCATCTCGGGGGATTTAGCCCGTGCCGAGCAGTACTTC; CDR3: CASISGDLARAEQYF; D: .; J: TRBJ2-7; size: .; V: TRBV21-1
DNA: TGTGCCAGCAGCCCGAGGCGGCAAACTGAAGCTTTCTTT; CDR3: CASSPRRQTEAFF; D: .; J: TRBJ1-1; size: .; V: TRBV7-2
DNA: TGTGCCAGCAGCACCCCGAACCAAGAGACCCAGTACTTC; CDR3: CASSTPNQETQYF; D: .; J: TRBJ2-5; size: .; V: TRBV9
DNA: TGTGCCAGCAGCTTGTACGGGGGTACAGATACGCAGTATTTT; CDR3: CASSLYGGTDTQYF; D: .; J: TRBJ2-3; size: .; V: TRBV5-4
DNA: TGTGCCAGCAGCGTAGCGGAGGGGTCTAGCGGGGGGGTTTTAGATACGCAGTATTTT; CDR3: CASSVAEGSSGGVLDTQYF; D: TRBD2; J: TRBJ2-3; size: .; V: TRBV9
DNA: TGTGCCAGCAGTTACTCGAAAGACTACGAGCAGTACTTC; CDR3: CASSYSKDYEQYF; D: .; J: TRBJ2-7; size: .; V: TRBV6-6
DNA: TGTGCTAGTGGCGGACAGGTGGGAGGTCAGCCCCAGCATTTT; CDR3: CASGGQVGGQPQHF; D: TRBD1; J: TRBJ1-5; size: .; V: TRBV12-5
DNA: TGTGCCAGCAGCTTGAGGTCGGGTGGTGGCTACACCTTC; CDR3: CASSLRSGGGYTF; D: .; J: TRBJ1-2; size: .; V: TRBV11-3
DNA: TGTGCCAGCAGCGTAGTTTCCGGGCGCGCCCCTGAAGCTTTCTTT; CDR3: CASSVVSGRAPEAFF; D: .; J: TRBJ1-1; size: .; V: TRBV9
DNA: TGTGCCAGCAGCAAGTTAGGCCCCGATACGAACACCGGGGAGCTGTTTTTT; CDR3: CASSKLGPDTNTGELFF; D: .; J: TRBJ2-2; size: once; V: TRBV21-1
DNA: TGCAGCGTGAGCTACAGGGGGCACGGCGAGCAGTACTTC; CDR3: CSVSYRGHGEQYF; D: TRBD1; J: TRBJ2-7; size: .; V: TRBV29-1
DNA: TGTGCCAGCAGCTTGTCGACAGGGGGGGGAACTAATGAAAAACTGTTTTTT; CDR3: CASSLSTGGGTNEKLFF; D: TRBD1; J: TRBJ1-4; size: once; V: TRBV7-9
DNA: TGTGCCAGCAGTCCCAACAGGGGTCTGAACACCGGGGAGCTGTTTTTT; CDR3: CASSPNRGLNTGELFF; D: TRBD1; J: TRBJ2-2; size: .; V: TRBV27
DNA: TGTGCCAGCAGTCCGACAGGGGCCCTTTATGGCTACACCTTC; CDR3: CASSPTGALYGYTF; D: TRBD1; J: TRBJ1-2; size: few; V: TRBV7-2
DNA: TGCGCCAGCAGCTTGGAAGTACAGTCTGGAAACACCATATATTTT; CDR3: CASSLEVQSGNTIYF; D: .; J: TRBJ1-3; size: .; V: TRBV5-1
DNA: TGCAGCGGGGTGTCTGGAAACACCATATATTTT; CDR3: CSGVSGNTIYF; D: .; J: TRBJ1-3; size: .; V: TRBV29-1
DNA: TGTGCCTGGAGTCCCAGCATAACTAGCACTGAAGCTTTCTTT; CDR3: CAWSPSITSTEAFF; D: .; J: TRBJ1-1; size: .; V: TRBV30
DNA: TGTGCCAGCAGATTACTAGGATCGAAGGATACGCAGTATTTT; CDR3: CASRLLGSKDTQYF; D: .; J: TRBJ2-3; size: .; V: TRBV11-1
DNA: TGTGCCAGCAGCCCTCGGACTAGCGGGGGCTACGAGCAGTACTTC; CDR3: CASSPRTSGGYEQYF; D: TRBD2; J: TRBJ2-7; size: .; V: TRBV7-8
DNA: TGCGCCAGCAGCCTACAACTAGCGGGGCAGGGGACCCAGTACTTC; CDR3: CASSLQLAGQGTQYF; D: TRBD2; J: TRBJ2-5; size: .; V: TRBV5-1
DNA: TGTGCCAGCAGCTTAACCCCCGCCGGGACTAGCGGAAACACCGGGGAGCTGTTTTTT; CDR3: CASSLTPAGTSGNTGELFF; D: TRBD2; J: TRBJ2-2; size: .; V: TRBV7-3
DNA: TGTGCCAGCAGTTACGCCAGGTCCGAGACCCAGTACTTC; CDR3: CASSYARSETQYF; D: .; J: TRBJ2-5; size: .; V: TRBV6-5
DNA: TGTGCCAGTAGTCCTACCGGGGGGCCGCTTGAGAACTATGGCTACACCTTC; CDR3: CASSPTGGPLENYGYTF; D: .; J: TRBJ1-2; size: .; V: TRBV19
DNA: TGTGCCAGCACCCCCTCCGGGGTTGACGAGCAGTACTTC; CDR3: CASTPSGVDEQYF; D: .; J: TRBJ2-7; size: once; V: TRBV5-4
DNA: TGCAGCGTTGCCCCTATTTCCGGGGGACCCCTCTCCTACAATGAGCAGTTCTTC; CDR3: CSVAPISGGPLSYNEQFF; D: .; J: TRBJ2-1; size: .; V: TRBV29-1
DNA: TGTGCCAGCAGCTCCCAGGGAAGGGGAGGAAAACTGTTTTTT; CDR3: CASSSQGRGGKLFF; D: .; J: TRBJ1-4; size: .; V: TRBV7-3